This TCR beta chain was identified during a study of regulatory T cells in long-lasting Graves disease. As for the study in general: The study counted Graves' disease as persistent given over 5 years of antithyroid drugs and positive TSH receptor antibodies. Regarding the study as a whole: Analysis covered peripheral blood alone, not thyroid tissue.

Germline CDR1 is SQVTM and CDR2 is ANQGSEA. The CDR3 has 13 amino acids. Trimming removed 6 bases at V and 2 bases at J, with 11 bases between. Time point noted: persistent/refractory GD, antithyroid drugs over 5 years with positive TRAb. With RNA extracted from PBMCs as input, the TCR library was made. Concerning this clonotype itself: The antigen remains unidentified.

Arm-PCR of CDR3 regions and iRepertoire HTBI primers were the basis on which TCR beta libraries were built. Study processing details: In the combined samples, roughly 62 TRBV and 14 TRBJ segments were identified. TCRdb analysed the multiplex PCR reads with MiXCR anew, one entry per CDR3 protein. TCRdb, not the authors, supplied the V and J calls. The top ten clones hold 10% to 15% of a sample with roughly 490,000 distinct CDR3 sequences, around a fifth of them seen once. The material was peripheral blood mononuclear cells (PBMCs), obtained when the disease was refractory, from a patient treated with antithyroid drugs. The origin of this receptor is a female donor with Graves disease. The J gene is TRBJ1-3, the V gene TRBV29-1; D possibly corresponds to TRBD1 (5 bases). CDR3 in amino acids: CSVAGVPGNTIYF. The CDR3 DNA is TGCAGCGTCGCGGGGGTACCTGGAAACACCATATATTTT.